Sequencing of this T cell receptor (beta chain) was carried out in a study of T cells after somatic rescue of genetic block. Germline CDR1 and CDR2: KGHSH and LQKENI. The CDR3 has 13 amino acids. V lost 6 bases, J lost 7 bases, and 16 bases lay in between. Here immunoSEQ multiplex PCR was the method, and the copy in TCRdb shows in-frame clones only, minus some. Of about 110,000 clones listed, over 80% are singletons. The sequence was collected from a woman aged 18-29 years. The chain employs TRBV18 and TRBJ2-7; tentatively, D is TRBD1 or TRBD2 (5 bases each). The specimen sequenced was peripheral blood mononuclear cells (PBMCs). This chain's CDR3 is CASSPSGTREQYF. The CDR3 DNA reads TGTGCCAGCTCCCCATCCGGGACGCGGGAGCAGTACTTC.